This T cell receptor beta chain was retrieved from a study of technical replicates of blood from several donors. This clone has only one observation. Sequencing used immunoSEQ multiplex PCR; TCRdb keeps in-frame clones, though not all of them. The data hold about 70,000 clones, with over 95% observed a single time. V dropped 2 bases and J dropped 0 bases, with 9 bases sitting between them. The CDR3 is 15 residues long. The V gene's germline CDR1 is SGHNT and CDR2 YENEEA. Sequenced material: T cells isolated from PBMCs. The chain uses TRBV11-3 and TRBJ2-3; D not certain. The receptor was derived from a human donor in good health. The CDR3 coding sequence is TGTGCCAGCAGCTTATATGGCTTAAGCACAGATACGCAGTATTTT. Encoded protein: CASSLYGLSTDTQYF.